The 27 T cell receptor beta chains listed next were all sequenced from one sample in a study of shared clonotypes between healthy human individuals. Naive CD8 cells lacked CD45RO, underwent positive selection for CCR7 and left out terminally differentiated effector memory CD45RA+ cells. Assay used: immunoSEQ multiplex PCR; TCRdb lists only in-frame clones, some missing. Altogether roughly 600,000 clones are present, 95% to 98% being singletons, with the ten largest covering 0.3%. The specimen sequenced was naive CD8+ T cells sorted from blood. The receptors derive from a man younger than 45 in good health.

The chain uses TRBV28 and TRBJ2-2, with D perhaps matching TRBD1 (6 bases). The length of the CDR3 is 14 residues. V gave up 2 bases and J gave up 9 bases, with 13 bases separating them. Germline V gene data show CDR1 as MDHEN and CDR2 as SYDVKM. The CDR3 bases are TGTGCCAGCAGTTTAGGACAGACCCTTAGGGAGCTGTTTTTT. Protein product: CASSLGQTLRELFF. Full variable domain (missing parts from reference TRBV28 and TRBJ2-2): DVKVTQSSRYLVKRTGEKVFLECVQDMDHENMFWYRQDPGLGLRLIYFSYDVKMKEKGDIPEGYSVSREKKERFSLILESASTNQTSMYLCASSLGQTLRELFFGEGSRLTVL.

The chain joins TRBV7-9 to TRBJ2-7, with D hard to call. Trimming cost V 4 bases and J 6 bases, with 7 bases left between them. The CDR3 is 11 amino acids. Germline V lookup: CDR1 SEHNR, CDR2 FQNEAQ (reference sequence). The CDR3: CASSSAGEQYF. CDR3 nucleotide sequence: TGTGCCAGCAGCTCCGCAGGCGAGCAGTACTTC.

This chain uses TRBV10-3 with TRBJ2-3, with D hard to call. This CDR3 comprises 13 residues. Trimming took 5 bases from V and 1 from J, leaving 7 bases between them. Germline lookup yields CDR1 ENHRY and CDR2 SYGVKD. CDR3: CAISLPGTDTQYF. CDR3 DNA: TGTGCCATCAGTCTCCCCGGCACAGATACGCAGTATTTT.

V is TRBV27 and J is TRBJ2-5, with D unclear. The germline V and J ends were trimmed by 5 bases and 5 bases, with 15 bases remaining between them. The CDR3 is 14 residues long. Germline lookup yields CDR1 MNHEY and CDR2 SMNVEV (reference sequence). CDR3 bases: TGTGCCAGCAGTCCCGCTGAAGGAGAGGAGACCCAGTACTTC. The encoded protein is CASSPAEGEETQYF.

V usage is TRBV14 and J usage is TRBJ2-1, with a possible D match to TRBD1 (6 bases). This CDR3 is built from 19 residues. V shed 4 bases and J shed 9 bases, with 31 bases lying between them. Germline loops: CDR1 SGHDN, CDR2 FVKESK. The CDR3 bases are TGTGCCAGCAGCCCCCAGCCAGTAACAGGGTTCGGAATTCGTATTGAGCAGTTCTTC. Translation gives CASSPQPVTGFGIRIEQFF.

J is TRBJ2-1 and V is TRBV18; D could derive from TRBD1 or TRBD2 (7 bases each). Germline V CDR1 and CDR2: KGHSH, LQKENI. V shed 4 bases and J shed 6 bases, with 16 bases lying between them. The CDR3 contains 15 residues. The CDR3 is CASSLTPGGGNEQFF. For the CDR3, the DNA is TGTGCCAGCTCACTAACGCCAGGGGGGGGCAATGAGCAGTTCTTC. Looking up the rest from reference TRBV18 and TRBJ2-1 gives the full variable domain: NAGVMQNPRHLVRRRGQEARLRCSPMKGHSHVYWYRQLPEEGLKFMVYLQKENIIDESGMPKERFSAEFPKEGPSILRIQQVVRGDSAAYFCASSLTPGGGNEQFFGPGTRLTVL.

The J gene is TRBJ1-1, the V gene TRBV10-2; D not certain. The V gene's germline CDR1 is WSHSY and CDR2 SAAADI. The CDR3 spans 12 residues. The V and J ends lost 6 bases and 5 bases respectively, with 10 bases between them. CDR3 in DNA: TGCGCCAGCAGCCAGTCGGGGACTGAAGCTTTCTTT. Translating gives CASSQSGTEAFF.

V and J are TRBV5-5 and TRBJ1-5; no clear D. This CDR3 is 15 amino acids long. Trimming left V 2 bases short and J 2 bases short, with 11 bases between. Germline V gene lookup returns CDR1 SGHKS and CDR2 YYEKEE (reference sequence). CDR3 region: CASSLGGLGNQPQHF. In nucleotides, the CDR3 is TGTGCCAGCAGCTTAGGCGGCCTCGGCAATCAGCCCCAGCATTTT.

The chain couples TRBV2 to TRBJ2-1; TRBD2 matches at 7 bases. V shed 8 bases, J shed 6 bases, and the junction held 16 bases outside the gene matches. The CDR3 contains 16 residues. Germline loops: CDR1 SNHLY, CDR2 FYNNEI. The CDR3, as DNA: TGTGCCAGCCCCACTGGGGCGGGAGAGGATAGCAATGAGCAGTTCTTC. Encoded protein: CASPTGAGEDSNEQFF. Full variable domain (rest looked up from reference TRBV2 and TRBJ2-1): EPEVTQTPSHQVTQMGQEVILRCVPISNHLYFYWYRQILGQKVEFLVSFYNNEISEKSEIFDDQFSVERPDGSNFTLKIRSTKLEDSAMYFCASPTGAGEDSNEQFFGPGTRLTVL.

A remark on this clone: The identical CDR3 is also encoded by other nucleotide sequences in the sample. This chain joins TRBV7-2 and TRBJ2-3, with 11 bases matching TRBD2. Germline values: CDR1 SGHTA, CDR2 FQGNSA. The junction had 3 bases not matched to a gene; V was cut back by 1 base and J by 3 bases. The CDR3 contains 16 residues. This CDR3 reads CASSLGLAGGTDTQYF. The DNA of the CDR3 is TGTGCCAGCAGCTTAGGCTTAGCGGGAGGGACAGATACGCAGTATTTT.

This clone has a single count. This chain connects TRBV21-1 to TRBJ2-7; the DNA was not used to check the table's D call, TRBD2. TRBV21-1 is a listed pseudogene. CDR3 length: 14 amino acids. This CDR3 reads CASSKGLAGGERYF. In nucleotides, the CDR3 is TGTGCCAGCAGCAAAGGGCTAGCGGGAGGTGAGCGATACTTC.

The chain employs TRBV13 and TRBJ2-1; D is possibly TRBD2 (5 bases). Germline-derived CDR1 and CDR2 are PRHDT and FYEKMQ (reference sequence). V lost 4 bases and J 8 bases, leaving 9 bases between the germline ends. CDR3 length: 12 amino acids. CDR3 DNA: TGTGCCAGCAGCTCCACTAGGGATGAGCAGTTCTTC. Amino acid sequence: CASSSTRDEQFF.

A word on this clone: The sample carries other DNA sequences with the same CDR3. The chain has TRBV9 and TRBJ2-3; D is uncertain. The CDR3 has 15 amino acids. Per the germline V gene, CDR1 is SGDLS and CDR2 is YYNGEE. Trimming removed 0 bases from V and 0 bases from J, with 8 bases in between. For the CDR3, the DNA is TGTGCCAGCAGCGTAGACGGTAGTAGCACAGATACGCAGTATTTT. Protein sequence: CASSVDGSSTDTQYF.

The V and J genes are TRBV5-1 and TRBJ1-4, with 7 positions matching TRBD1. This CDR3 comprises 15 residues. Germline V gives CDR1 SGHRS, CDR2 YFSETQ. The trim removed 4 bases at V and 3 bases at J, leaving 6 bases unmatched. DNA for the CDR3: TGCGCCAGCAGCGGTGGACAGGCAGCTAATGAAAAACTGTTTTTT. Protein sequence: CASSGGQAANEKLFF.

The chain employs TRBV6-5 and TRBJ1-2, with D possibly TRBD1 on 6 matching bases. Trimming removed 5 bases at V and 3 bases at J, with 13 bases between. Germline assignment: CDR1 MNHEY and CDR2 SVGAGI. CDR3 length: 14 residues. CDR3 DNA: TGTGCCAGCAGTCTAGCGACAGGACACTATGGCTACACCTTC. Translating gives CASSLATGHYGYTF.

This rearrangement joins TRBV27 to TRBJ2-1; D gene ambiguous. V dropped 7 bases and J dropped 5 bases, with 18 bases sitting between them. This CDR3 comprises 15 residues. Per the germline V gene, CDR1 is MNHEY and CDR2 is SMNVEV (reference sequence). CDR3 DNA sequence: TGTGCCAGCAACCCGGATTATTTGGGGAACAATGAGCAGTTCTTC. Its protein product is CASNPDYLGNNEQFF.

The V and J genes are TRBV5-1 and TRBJ2-5; 8 nucleotides align to TRBD1. The V gene end was trimmed by 4 bases and the J gene end by 5 bases; junction bases not matched to a gene: 7. The CDR3 loop spans 14 amino acids. CDR1 and CDR2 from the germline V gene are SGHRS and YFSETQ. The CDR3 bases are TGCGCCAGCAGCCTCGGACAGGGACCCGAGACCCAGTACTTC. Its protein is CASSLGQGPETQYF.

The rearrangement joins TRBV27 to TRBJ1-5, with a tentative D call TRBD1 (5 bases). Trimming took off 10 bases at V and 2 bases at J, with 12 bases between the two ends. There are 13 residues in the CDR3. Germline assignment: CDR1 MNHEY and CDR2 SMNVEV (reference sequence). For the CDR3, the DNA is TGTGCCATCCTGGGGGGGGGCAATCAGCCCCAGCATTTT. It yields the protein CAILGGGNQPQHF.

The chain has TRBV7-9 and TRBJ2-1; the D gene is possibly TRBD2 (6 bases). The CDR3 is 15 amino acids. Germline CDR1 is SEHNR and CDR2 is FQNEAQ (reference sequence). Trimming took off 4 bases at V and 6 bases at J, with 16 bases between the two ends. In nucleotides, the CDR3 is TGTGCCAGCAGCTCCCTGGGTAGCGGACCCAATGAGCAGTTCTTC. Protein sequence: CASSSLGSGPNEQFF.

CDR3 coding DNA: TGTGCCAGCAGTTACGTGACGGGGGACACCGGGGAGCTGTTTTTT. Residues: CASSYVTGDTGELFF. The chain has TRBV6-5 and TRBJ2-2; D is possibly TRBD2 (6 bases). This CDR3 has 15 amino acids. V gave up 2 bases and J gave up 3 bases, with 10 bases separating them. The germline V gene has CDR1 MNHEY and CDR2 SVGAGI.

This chain uses TRBV19 with TRBJ1-2; D not certain. The CDR3 covers 15 residues. V was shortened by 3 bases and J by 5 bases, with 16 bases between the two germline ends. Per the germline V gene, CDR1 is LNHDA and CDR2 is SQIVND (reference sequence). CDR3 nucleotide sequence: TGTGCCAGTAGTATTGTGTTGATGGATACTTATGGCTACACCTTC. It specifies CASSIVLMDTYGYTF. Supplemented by reference TRBV19 and TRBJ1-2, the full variable domain reads DGGITQSPKYLFRKEGQNVTLSCEQNLNHDAMYWYRQDPGQGLRLIYYSQIVNDFQKGDIAEGYSVSREKKESFPLTVTSAQKNPTAFYLCASSIVLMDTYGYTFGSGTRLTVV.

The chain uses TRBV6-5 and TRBJ1-2; no clear D gene. The V end was cut by 0 bases, the J end by 4 bases, with 9 bases between. This CDR3 has 14 residues. The germline CDR1 and CDR2 sequences are MNHEY and SVGAGI. The CDR3 DNA is TGTGCCAGCAGTTACTCGATAGCTATCTATGGCTACACCTTC. Translation gives CASSYSIAIYGYTF.

The rearrangement uses TRBV6-5 and TRBJ2-7, with D possibly being TRBD1 (6 bases). CDR1 is MNHEY and CDR2 is SVGAGI in the germline V gene. V dropped 5 bases and J dropped 5 bases, with 13 bases sitting between them. The CDR3 spans 13 residues. The CDR3 protein is CASSAGQIHEQYF. The CDR3 DNA reads as TGTGCCAGCAGTGCCGGACAGATCCACGAGCAGTACTTC.

This rearrangement joins TRBV7-2 to TRBJ2-7; D may be TRBD2 (5 bases). This CDR3 has 16 amino acids. V lost 5 bases to trimming and J lost 0 bases, with 17 bases between them. Germline V CDR1 and CDR2: SGHTA, FQGNSA. For the CDR3, the DNA is TGTGCCAGCAGCCTACCATCGGGGTTAAGCTCCTACGAGCAGTACTTC. Protein: CASSLPSGLSSYEQYF.

The count of this clone is one. This chain's CDR3 is CASSPGGAEETQYF. CDR3 coding DNA: TGCGCCAGCAGCCCCGGCGGAGCTGAAGAGACCCAGTACTTC. The rearrangement uses TRBV5-1 and TRBJ2-5, with D hard to call. Germline CDR1 is SGHRS and CDR2 is YFSETQ. CDR3 length: 14 amino acids. Trimming took 4 bases from V and 3 from J, leaving 13 bases between them.

The chain carries TRBV4-3 and TRBJ1-5; 7 bases map to TRBD1. Germline CDR1 LGHNA, CDR2 YSLEER. This CDR3 contains 16 residues. Germline trimming cut 4 bases from V and 4 bases from J; bases unmatched to any gene: 10. In DNA, the CDR3 is TGCGCCAGCAGCCCCTCTATAGGGGGCGCGAATCAGCCCCAGCATTTT. Its protein is CASSPSIGGANQPQHF.

V and J are TRBV15 and TRBJ1-5; TRBD1 aligns across 8 bases. The CDR3 is made up of 15 amino acids. The germline gives CDR1 LNHNV, CDR2 YYDKDF (reference sequence). J lost 3 bases, V lost 3 bases, and 4 bases had no gene match. The CDR3 nucleotides are TGTGCCACCAGCAGCAGGACAGGGCCCAATCAGCCCCAGCATTTT. Translation: CATSSRTGPNQPQHF.